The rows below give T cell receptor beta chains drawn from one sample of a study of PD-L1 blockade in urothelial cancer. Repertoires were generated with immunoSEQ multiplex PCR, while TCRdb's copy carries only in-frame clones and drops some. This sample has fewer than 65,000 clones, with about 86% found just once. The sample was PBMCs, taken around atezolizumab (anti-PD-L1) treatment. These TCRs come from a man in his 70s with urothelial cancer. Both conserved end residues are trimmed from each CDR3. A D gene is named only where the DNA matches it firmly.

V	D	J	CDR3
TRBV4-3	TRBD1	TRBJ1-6	ASRLTGVSNSPLH
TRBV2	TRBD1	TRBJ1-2	ASSTRQGNYGYT
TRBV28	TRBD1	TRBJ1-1	ASSSPYGTANTEAF
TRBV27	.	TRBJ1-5	ASSLDRNQPQH
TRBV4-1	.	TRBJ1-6	ASRPPIYNSPLH
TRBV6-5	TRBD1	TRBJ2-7	ASSTGQGITYEQY
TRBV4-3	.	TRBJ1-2	ASSQGSDRSGYGYT
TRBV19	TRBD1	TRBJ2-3	ASSLRTGDTDTQY
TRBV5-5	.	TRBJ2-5	ASSLPGKETQY
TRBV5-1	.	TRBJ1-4	ASSHDSYNEKLF
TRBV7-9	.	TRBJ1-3	ASSLAVSYAGTIY
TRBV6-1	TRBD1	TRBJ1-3	ASRLDRDRGNTIY
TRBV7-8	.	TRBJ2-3	ASSLEGARTDTQY
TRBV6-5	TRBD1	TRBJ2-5	ASSLRGRGETQY
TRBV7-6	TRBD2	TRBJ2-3	ASSRWEGRTDTQY
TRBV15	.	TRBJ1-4	ATSRNRVGEKLF
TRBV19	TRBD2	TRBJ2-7	ASSIIGLAGLKNYEQY
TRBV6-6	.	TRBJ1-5	ASLGGEQPQH
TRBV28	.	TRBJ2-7	ASSLTGTTYEQY
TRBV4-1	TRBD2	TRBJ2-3	ASSQGRAGNTDTQY
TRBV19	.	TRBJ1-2	ASSISRERGYT
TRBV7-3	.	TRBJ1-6	ASSLGQGTTNSPLH